This passage covers 5 T cell receptor beta chains from one sample sequenced in a study of blood T cell repertoires in COVID-19. Profiled with immunoSEQ multiplex PCR; TCRdb holds only in-frame clones, not every one. The sample contains roughly 100,000 clones, about four fifths of which appear only once. Sequenced input: peripheral blood. The receptors originated from a woman between 65 and 79 years old with acute or convalescent COVID-19.

This clone has just a few counts. The chain joins TRBV3-1 (or the pseudogene TRBV3-2) to TRBJ2-7; 8 bases match TRBD2. Trimming at V came to 4 bases and at J to 0 bases, leaving 17 bases not matched to a gene. The CDR3 has 19 residues. CDR1 is LGHDT, CDR2 YNNKEL, per germline (reference sequence). The CDR3 spells CASSPHRSVWRGDSYEQYF. CDR3 DNA: TGTGCCAGCAGCCCGCACCGGAGTGTCTGGCGGGGGGACTCCTACGAGCAGTACTTC.

The V call is TRBV3-1 (or the pseudogene TRBV3-2), the J call TRBJ1-1; D is uncertain. The length of the CDR3 is 14 residues. Germline-derived CDR1 and CDR2 are LGHDT and YNNKEL (reference sequence). Trimming took 4 bases from V and 12 from J, leaving 21 bases between them. This CDR3 is CASSPQSTSARTFF. The CDR3 nucleotides are TGTGCCAGCAGCCCACAATCTACCTCGGCCAGGACTTTCTTT.

The V gene is TRBV6-1, the J gene TRBJ1-5; D is unresolved. This CDR3 has 13 amino acids. V lost 2 bases, J lost 5 bases, and 7 bases lay in between. Germline V lookup: CDR1 MNHNS, CDR2 SASEGT. As DNA, the CDR3 is TGTGCCAGCAGTGAAAATCAGTATCAGCCCCAGCATTTT. Protein product: CASSENQYQPQHF.

V usage is TRBV28 and J usage is TRBJ2-7, with 8 nucleotides matching TRBD2. The junction had 7 bases not matched to a gene; V was cut back by 6 bases and J by 0 bases. This CDR3 spans 15 amino acids. Germline CDR1 reads MDHEN; CDR2 reads SYDVKM. CDR3 DNA: TGTGCCAGCAGACAAACGACTAGCGCCTCCTACGAGCAGTACTTC. Translation: CASRQTTSASYEQYF.

The genes are TRBV3-1 (or the pseudogene TRBV3-2) and TRBJ2-7, with TRBD1 matching 7 bases. The V gene's germline CDR1 is LGHDT and CDR2 YNNKEL (reference sequence). The CDR3 has 17 amino acids. The junction had 12 bases not matched to a gene; V was cut back by 2 bases and J by 2 bases. CDR3 nucleotide sequence: TGTGCCAGCAGCCAAAAAAGATCCCGGGACAGAACCTACGAGCAGTACTTC. Translating it yields CASSQKRSRDRTYEQYF.